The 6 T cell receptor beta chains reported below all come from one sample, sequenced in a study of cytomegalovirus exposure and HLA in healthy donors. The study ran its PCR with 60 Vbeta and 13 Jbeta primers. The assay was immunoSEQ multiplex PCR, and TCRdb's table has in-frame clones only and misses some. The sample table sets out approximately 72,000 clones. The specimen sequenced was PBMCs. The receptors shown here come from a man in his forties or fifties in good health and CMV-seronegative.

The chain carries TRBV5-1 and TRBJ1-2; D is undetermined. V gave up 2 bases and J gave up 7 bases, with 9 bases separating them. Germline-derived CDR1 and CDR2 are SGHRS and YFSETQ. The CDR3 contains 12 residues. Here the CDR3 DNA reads TGCGCCAGCAGCTTTGAGGCTGCTGGCTACACCTTC. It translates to CASSFEAAGYTF.

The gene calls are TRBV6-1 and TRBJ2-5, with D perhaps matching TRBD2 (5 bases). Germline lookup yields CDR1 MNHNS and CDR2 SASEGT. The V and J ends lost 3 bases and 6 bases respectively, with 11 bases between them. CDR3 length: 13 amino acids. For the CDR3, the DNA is TGTGCCAGCAGTGATCGGGGTAGTAAGACCCAGTACTTC. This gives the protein CASSDRGSKTQYF.

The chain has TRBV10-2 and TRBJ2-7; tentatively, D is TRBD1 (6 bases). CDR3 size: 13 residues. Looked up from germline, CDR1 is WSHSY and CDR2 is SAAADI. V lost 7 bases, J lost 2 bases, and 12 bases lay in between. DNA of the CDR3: TGCGCCAGCATCTCAGACAGGACCTACGAGCAGTACTTC. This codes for CASISDRTYEQYF.

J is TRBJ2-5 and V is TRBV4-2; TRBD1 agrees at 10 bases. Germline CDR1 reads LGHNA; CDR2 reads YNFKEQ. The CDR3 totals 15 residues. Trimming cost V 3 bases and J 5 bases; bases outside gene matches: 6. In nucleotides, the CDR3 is TGTGCCAGCAGCCAGGACAGGGGGTTCGGGGAGACCCAGTACTTC. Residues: CASSQDRGFGETQYF.

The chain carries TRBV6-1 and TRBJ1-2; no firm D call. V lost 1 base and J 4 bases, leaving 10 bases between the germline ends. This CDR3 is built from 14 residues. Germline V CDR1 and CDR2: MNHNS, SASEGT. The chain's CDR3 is CASSEGDLGYGYTF. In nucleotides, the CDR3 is TGTGCCAGCAGTGAAGGTGACTTAGGCTATGGCTACACCTTC.

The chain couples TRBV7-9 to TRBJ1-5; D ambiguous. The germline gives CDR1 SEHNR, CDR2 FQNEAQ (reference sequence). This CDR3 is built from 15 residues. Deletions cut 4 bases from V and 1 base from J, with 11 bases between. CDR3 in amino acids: CASSSDGSSNQPQHF. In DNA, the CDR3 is TGTGCCAGCAGCTCCGACGGGTCGAGCAATCAGCCCCAGCATTTT.